What follows are 31 T cell receptor beta chains derived from one specimen sequenced in a study of CD8 T cells in ankylosing spondylitis. One entry per CDR3 protein, called by TCRdb with MiXCR from the 5' RACE reads. Here the sample spans 230,000 or so distinct CDR3 sequences, about 24% being singletons. Sequenced input: blood, either unsorted or a sorted T cell fraction (not recorded which). These receptors were collected from a male donor with ankylosing spondylitis or in good health (not recorded which).

The chain has TRBV7-2 and TRBJ2-1; 10 positions match TRBD1. Germline trimming cut 5 bases from V and 3 bases from J; bases unmatched to any gene: 10. This CDR3 region has 17 residues. CDR1 is SGHTA and CDR2 is FQGNSA in the germline V gene. CDR3 amino acids: CASSPGGGQGLYNEQFF. The CDR3 DNA reads TGTGCCAGCAGCCCCGGGGGGGGACAGGGGCTCTACAATGAGCAGTTCTTC.

The CDR3 nucleotides read TGTGCCAGCAGCTCTCACAGGCGGGCAGGGGGCTCCCCAGATACGCAGTATTTT. Translation gives CASSSHRRAGGSPDTQYF. This chain links TRBV7-6 with TRBJ2-3; TRBD1 aligns across 8 bases. V trimming: 4 bases; J trimming: 4 bases; junction bases outside the gene matches: 16. CDR1 and CDR2 from the germline V gene are SGHVS and FNYEAQ. This CDR3 region has 18 residues. Using reference TRBV7-6 and TRBJ2-3 for the parts outside the CDR3, the full variable domain is GAGVSQSPRYKVTKRGQDVALRCDPISGHVSLYWYRQALGQGPEFLTYFNYEAQQDKSGLPNDRFSAERPEGSISTLTIQRTEQRDSAMYRCASSSHRRAGGSPDTQYFGPGTRLTVL.

This clonotype showed up many times. CDR3 coding DNA: TGTGCCACCAGCAGGGGACTAGCGGGGGGGAGCACAGATACGCAGTATTTT. Its translation is CATSRGLAGGSTDTQYF. This rearrangement joins TRBV15 to TRBJ2-3; TRBD2 matches 16 bases. This CDR3 comprises 17 residues. The V segment lost 3 bases and the J segment 0 bases; nucleotides outside the gene matches: 0. Germline V gene data show CDR1 as LNHNV and CDR2 as YYDKDF (reference sequence).

In this sample, this clonotype turned up many times. The V and J genes are TRBV12-3 or TRBV12-4 and TRBJ1-6; D is uncertain. The CDR3 sequence is 14 residues long. V dropped 6 bases and J dropped 4 bases, with 10 bases sitting between them. CDR3 coding DNA: TGTGCCAGCAGGGCGGTCGGTTATAATTCACCCCTCCACTTT. The encoded protein is CASRAVGYNSPLHF.

This clonotype showed up many times. The chain employs TRBV28 and TRBJ1-2; no firm D call. Germline CDR1 MDHEN, CDR2 SYDVKM. The CDR3 is 12 residues long. Deletions cut 5 bases from V and 2 bases from J, with 6 bases between. As DNA, the CDR3 is TGTGCCAGCAGTCCTTCGAACTATGGCTACACCTTC. Protein: CASSPSNYGYTF.

V usage is TRBV27 and J usage is TRBJ2-7; tentatively, D is TRBD2 (6 bases). The ends were cut back, 6 bases at V and 3 bases at J, with 18 bases in the middle. CDR1 MNHEY and CDR2 SMNVEV come from the germline V gene (reference sequence). The CDR3 is 15 residues long. The CDR3: CASRGLGDGNYEQYF. CDR3 DNA: TGTGCCAGCAGGGGACTGGGGGACGGAAACTACGAGCAGTACTTC.

This clonotype has just a few counts. V is TRBV20-1 and J is TRBJ2-7; D call uncertain. CDR1 and CDR2 (germline): DFQATT, SNEGSKA (reference sequence). The V and J ends lost 2 bases and 5 bases respectively, with 10 bases between them. This CDR3 is 12 amino acids long. DNA for the CDR3: TGCAGTGCTAGAAACCCCCCCCACGAGCAGTACTTC. Translation gives CSARNPPHEQYF.

This sequence joins TRBV7-9 and TRBJ2-7, with 9 bases lining up with TRBD2. The CDR3 loop spans 14 amino acids. With V trimmed by 1 base and J by 4 bases, 2 bases remained unmatched. Germline lookup yields CDR1 SEHNR and CDR2 FQNEAQ (reference sequence). Here the CDR3 DNA reads TGTGCCAGCAGCTTAGGACTAGCGGAATACGAGCAGTACTTC. It is translated as CASSLGLAEYEQYF.

In its sample, this clonotype was seen many times. The chain carries TRBV29-1 and TRBJ2-2; no definite D call. Trimming left V 4 bases short and J 7 bases short, with 13 bases between. The CDR3 has 13 amino acids. Germline loops: CDR1 SQVTM, CDR2 ANQGSEA. The CDR3 nucleotides read TGCAGCGTTGTGATAGGGTACGGCGGGGAGCTGTTTTTT. Protein: CSVVIGYGGELFF.

This clonotype was observed a handful of times. The CDR3 DNA follows: TGCGCCAGCAGTGACCCGGGGGGCCACACTGAGCAGTTCTTC. The encoded protein is CASSDPGGHTEQFF. The rearrangement joins TRBV10-1 to TRBJ2-1; TRBD2 might be the D (7 bases). The V and J ends lost 3 bases and 9 bases respectively, with 15 bases between them. Germline V gene data show CDR1 as WNHNN and CDR2 as SYGVQD (reference sequence). The CDR3 length is 14 residues.

This clonotype was seen more than once but under ten times. The chain carries TRBV20-1 and TRBJ1-4, with D uncertain. Germline CDR1 DFQATT, CDR2 SNEGSKA (reference sequence). The V end was cut by 0 bases, the J end by 4 bases, with 12 bases between. The CDR3 runs to 15 residues. CDR3 sequence reads: CSARDDKVINEKLFF. In nucleotides, the CDR3 is TGCAGTGCTAGAGATGATAAAGTAATTAATGAAAAACTGTTTTTT.

This clonotype was recorded at least ten times. V usage is TRBV20-1 and J usage is TRBJ2-7, with D perhaps matching TRBD2 (7 bases). Germline V lookup: CDR1 DFQATT, CDR2 SNEGSKA (reference sequence). The CDR3 contains 13 residues. V was pared by 1 base and J by 4 bases, with 11 bases between. CDR3 residues: CSARVGGPYEQYF. CDR3 bases: TGCAGTGCTAGAGTGGGGGGGCCTTACGAGCAGTACTTC.

The chain carries TRBV7-2 and TRBJ2-3; 8 bases align to TRBD2. Germline CDR1 SGHTA, CDR2 FQGNSA. There are 13 residues in the CDR3. With 10 bases clipped from V and 3 bases from J, the junction kept 6 bases outside the gene matches. The CDR3 here is CANGGARTDTQYF. The CDR3 DNA reads TGTGCCAACGGGGGGGCGCGGACAGATACGCAGTATTTT.

This clonotype was detected ten times or more. The CDR3 carries no conserved terminal phenylalanine or tryptophan, so it likely arises from a read error. The DNA of the CDR3 is TGCAGTGCTAGAGTGCGGACAGGGTATCAGCCCCAGCATGTT. Translated: CSARVRTGYQPQHV. This chain joins TRBV20-1 and TRBJ1-5, with 8 nucleotides matching TRBD1. The trim removed 1 base at V and 5 bases at J, leaving 4 bases unmatched. Looked up from germline, CDR1 is DFQATT and CDR2 is SNEGSKA (reference sequence). The CDR3 runs 14 residues.

This clonotype was seen at least ten times. J is TRBJ2-5 and V is TRBV4-2; 8 bases are a match to TRBD2. Trimming at V came to 3 bases and at J to 1 base, leaving 7 bases not matched to a gene. Germline V gene sequence: CDR1 LGHNA, CDR2 YNFKEQ. The CDR3 totals 16 residues. The CDR3 DNA sequence: TGTGCCAGCAGCCAGAAGCGGGGGACCATCCAAGAGACCCAGTACTTC. Amino acid sequence: CASSQKRGTIQETQYF.

This clonotype was observed at least ten times. This chain links TRBV20-1 with TRBJ1-4, with 10 bases that match TRBD1. CDR3 length: 13 residues. The V gene end was trimmed by 5 bases and the J gene end by 7 bases; junction bases not matched to a gene: 4. Germline V CDR1 and CDR2: DFQATT, SNEGSKA (reference sequence). The CDR3 DNA follows: TGCAGTGCTCGGGACAGGGGCGCTGAAAAACTGTTTTTT. Translating gives CSARDRGAEKLFF.

This sequence joins TRBV12-3 or TRBV12-4 and TRBJ2-7; D may be TRBD1 (7 bases). The length of the CDR3 is 13 residues. The V end was cut by 5 bases, the J end by 5 bases, with 13 bases between. Here the CDR3 reads CASSGGGTNEQYF. The CDR3 DNA is TGTGCCAGCAGTGGAGGGGGCACAAACGAGCAGTACTTC.

This clonotype has at least ten counts. The chain links TRBV20-1 to TRBJ1-2; unclear D gene. Germline CDR1 is DFQATT and CDR2 is SNEGSKA (reference sequence). The length of the CDR3 is 13 residues. V was cut by 0 bases and J by 4 bases, with 9 bases left in between. This chain's CDR3 is CSARDRTTYGYTF. The DNA for the CDR3 is TGCAGTGCTAGAGATCGGACCACCTATGGCTACACCTTC.

V usage is TRBV20-1 and J usage is TRBJ2-1, with 12 bases lining up with TRBD2. This CDR3 contains 14 residues. In germline, CDR1 is DFQATT, CDR2 SNEGSKA (reference sequence). CDR3 coding DNA: TGCAGCGCACCTCTAGCGGGGGGGCCCGGGGAGCAGTTCTTC. Amino acid sequence: CSAPLAGGPGEQFF.

The chain joins TRBV5-4 to TRBJ2-5, with D possibly called TRBD1 or TRBD2 (6 bases each). V gave up 5 bases and J gave up 0 bases, with 11 bases separating them. The CDR3 is made up of 14 amino acids. CDR1 and CDR2 from the germline V gene are SGHNT and YYREEE (reference sequence). CDR3 nucleotides: TGTGCCAGCAGTGGAGGGACACACCAAGAGACCCAGTACTTC. This gives the protein CASSGGTHQETQYF. Using reference TRBV5-4 and TRBJ2-5 for the parts outside the CDR3, the full variable domain is ETGVTQSPTHLIKTRGQQVTLRCSSQSGHNTVSWYQQALGQGPQFIFQYYREEENGRGNFPPRFSGLQFPNYSSELNVNALELDDSALYLCASSGGTHQETQYFGPGTRLLVL.

In its sample, this clonotype was seen a few times. The chain links TRBV20-1 to TRBJ1-1; 9 bases match TRBD1. The V gene's germline CDR1 is DFQATT and CDR2 SNEGSKA (reference sequence). Trimming removed 1 base from V and 0 bases from J; junction bases left unmatched: 3. CDR3 size: 15 residues. The CDR3 DNA sequence: TGCAGTGCTAGAGGGGGACAGGGTTTGAACACTGAAGCTTTCTTT. It translates to CSARGGQGLNTEAFF.

This clonotype was recorded many times. The gene calls are TRBV28 and TRBJ2-2; unclear D gene. CDR3 size: 12 residues. V was clipped by 4 bases and J by 9 bases, with 9 bases between them. In germline, CDR1 is MDHEN, CDR2 SYDVKM. CDR3 nucleotide sequence: TGTGCCAGCAGTTCCAGAGAAAGGGAGCTGTTTTTT. Residues: CASSSRERELFF.

This clonotype was counted between two and nine times. This chain joins TRBV19 and TRBJ1-6, with D uncertain. This CDR3 is 17 amino acids long. Germline lookup yields CDR1 LNHDA and CDR2 SQIVND (reference sequence). V was trimmed by 5 bases and J by 4 bases, leaving 18 bases between them. The CDR3 loop reads CASSPNRGVSYNSPLHF. In nucleotides, the CDR3 is TGTGCCAGTAGTCCGAATAGAGGAGTATCTTATAATTCACCCCTCCACTTT.

This clonotype was picked up a small number of times. The chain carries TRBV6-5 and TRBJ2-5; TRBD2 matches 7 bases. Losses at the gene ends were 2 bases for V and 5 bases for J; bases not matched to a gene: 8. The CDR3 extends over 15 amino acids. Germline assignment: CDR1 MNHEY and CDR2 SVGAGI. The CDR3 reads CASSYTISGGETQYF. In DNA, the CDR3 is TGTGCCAGCAGTTACACCATCTCCGGGGGGGAGACCCAGTACTTC.

This clonotype was counted ten times or more. The chain joins TRBV6-1 to TRBJ1-4; 9 bases are shared with TRBD1. V dropped 8 bases and J dropped 7; count of bases not matched to a gene: 5. CDR1 and CDR2 (germline): MNHNS, SASEGT. The CDR3 has 13 amino acids. CDR3 coding DNA: TGTGCCAGCTACAGGGGGCGAGGTGAAAAACTGTTTTTT. Translated: CASYRGRGEKLFF.

This clonotype was found a few times. The V and J genes are TRBV20-1 and TRBJ2-7; D ambiguous. Germline CDR1 DFQATT, CDR2 SNEGSKA (reference sequence). The V end lost 6 bases, the J end lost 0 bases, and 12 bases lay between the germline ends. The CDR3 runs to 13 residues. This CDR3 is CSALSEGSYEQYF. As DNA, the CDR3 is TGCAGTGCCCTCTCCGAAGGCTCCTACGAGCAGTACTTC.

There are many counts of this clonotype. This chain connects TRBV7-9 to TRBJ2-5; weak D call: TRBD1 (5 bases). CDR1 and CDR2 (germline): SEHNR, FQNEAQ (reference sequence). V was clipped by 1 base and J by 5 bases, with 11 bases between them. CDR3 length equals 14 residues. This CDR3 reads CASSLGQGSETQYF. The CDR3 nucleotides read TGTGCCAGCAGCTTAGGCCAGGGCAGCGAGACCCAGTACTTC.

This clonotype was seen at least ten times. The gene calls are TRBV7-9 and TRBJ1-2; D gene ambiguous. Trimming removed 5 bases from V and 4 bases from J, with 11 bases in between. The CDR3 is made up of 13 amino acids. CDR1 and CDR2 from the germline V gene are SEHNR and FQNEAQ (reference sequence). In nucleotides, the CDR3 is TGTGCCAGCAGCACCGTCAGCACCTATGGCTACACCTTC. It translates to CASSTVSTYGYTF.

This clonotype was found many times. This chain links TRBV7-3 with TRBJ2-5; 7 bases agree with TRBD2. The CDR3 totals 14 residues. Germline V lookup: CDR1 SGHTA, CDR2 FQGTGA. The junction had 5 bases not matched to a gene; V was cut back by 4 bases and J by 3 bases. The CDR3 DNA reads as TGTGCCAGCAGCTATATGGGGGGGGAAGAGACCCAGTACTTC. This sequence encodes CASSYMGGEETQYF.

This sequence joins TRBV12-3 or TRBV12-4 and TRBJ2-7; TRBD2 is a possible D gene (5 bases). The CDR3 is 14 residues long. V shed 6 bases and J shed 6 bases, with 18 bases lying between them. CDR3 DNA: TGTGCCAGCAGAAACCATCGGGGTGGCAGCGAGCAGTACTTC. Amino acid sequence: CASRNHRGGSEQYF.

This chain links TRBV10-3 with TRBJ2-5; D is tentatively TRBD1 or TRBD2 (6 bases each). The CDR3 extends over 14 amino acids. Germline V lookup: CDR1 ENHRY, CDR2 SYGVKD. V was shortened by 5 bases and J by 3 bases, with 13 bases between the two germline ends. As DNA, the CDR3 is TGTGCCATCAGTCGGAGGGACACTAAAGAGACCCAGTACTTC. Residues: CAISRRDTKETQYF.